This T cell receptor (beta chain) stems from a study of PD-1 blockade in classical Hodgkin lymphoma. Background on the study: Patients were treated with nivolumab at 3 mg/kg, and this was given intravenously every 2 weeks.

Whole-study results and caveats: Later analyses included only patients treated at least 1 year post-ASCT. In CD4+ cells, TCR diversity went up significantly by C4D1, but in CD8+ cells it did not. At baseline, newly diagnosed patients reportedly showed less TCR diversity than healthy donors.

TCRdb keeps only in-frame clones here, not all; method: immunoSEQ multiplex PCR. Among 90,000 or so clones listed, approximately 78% were seen once. Germline CDR1 reads MNHEY; CDR2 reads SVGAGI. The CDR3 covers 12 residues. V was shortened by 2 bases and J by 7 bases, with 6 bases between the two germline ends. Time point in this sample: cycle 4 day 1 (C4D1), after more than five weeks of nivolumab. All the patients suffered relapse after autologous stem cell transplantation, and brentuximab vedotin exposure differed. As to this clone: Its antigen is unidentified.

The chain joins TRBV6-5 to TRBJ2-1; D possibly corresponds to TRBD2 (5 bases). The source was peripheral blood mononuclear cells (PBMCs), collected before the fourth cycle of nivolumab. The TCR was taken from a human donor with classical Hodgkin lymphoma. The CDR3 sequence is CASSYRGNEQFF. In DNA form, the CDR3 reads TGTGCCAGCAGTTACCGGGGTAATGAGCAGTTCTTC.